A few counts support the clone carrying this T cell receptor (beta chain). What it binds is unknown. Other DNA sequences in this sample translate to the same CDR3. The V gene's germline CDR1 is LNHDA and CDR2 SQIVND (reference sequence). Trimming removed 4 bases from V and 4 bases from J, with 13 bases in between. The CDR3 extends over 14 amino acids. These data come from a study of T cell responses to AZD1222 COVID-19 vaccine. Clones were read by immunoSEQ multiplex PCR, and TCRdb kept only the in-frame ones, dropping some. Here the sample spans under 100,000 clones, about 88% being singletons. Findings of the study overall: Clonal diversity was possibly underestimated, and the donors were mostly white British, with more females. Repertoires were obtained solely post-peak T cell response.

This specimen consisted of peripheral blood, obtained on day 0 of AZD1222 vaccination. The receptor's source is an adult in good health. The chain carries TRBV19 and TRBJ1-1; a possible D gene is TRBD1 (6 bases). The CDR3 DNA is TGTGCCAGTAGTACATCAGGGGCGGTCACTGAAGCTTTCTTT. It translates to CASSTSGAVTEAFF.